These 9 T cell receptor beta chains came from one sample sequenced in a study of T-cell memory formation after mild COVID-19. TCRdb passed the 5' RACE reads through MiXCR, listing each CDR3 protein once. This table holds 150,000 to 200,000 distinct CDR3 sequences, about 22% found once. Sequencing was performed on PBMCs or a T cell subset sorted from them (not recorded which). These receptors originate from an adult woman who had mild COVID-19 (a few samples of this study predate the infection). Cell type and time point are not known.

The genes are TRBV9 and TRBJ2-3, with D possibly being TRBD2 (6 bases). The V and J ends lost 4 bases and 0 bases respectively, with 15 bases between them. This CDR3 has 16 residues. The germline CDR1 and CDR2 sequences are SGDLS and YYNGEE. CDR3 region: CASSLTVRGSTDTQYF. The CDR3 DNA reads TGTGCCAGCAGCTTAACGGTCCGGGGGAGCACAGATACGCAGTATTTT.

This clonotype has a handful of counts. The J gene is TRBJ2-3, the V gene TRBV4-3, with TRBD2 matching 9 bases. There are 18 residues in the CDR3. Germline V gene lookup returns CDR1 LGHNA and CDR2 YSLEER. The J segment lost 3 bases and the V segment lost 0 bases, leaving 10 bases of the junction unmatched. The CDR3 nucleotides read TGCGCCAGCAGCCAAGATACTAGAGCGGGAGGTGTGACAGATACGCAGTATTTT. Its protein is CASSQDTRAGGVTDTQYF.

This chain joins TRBV5-1 and TRBJ2-7; 7 nucleotides agree with TRBD2. The CDR3 length is 12 residues. V gave up 7 bases and J gave up 4 bases; unmatched junction bases: 5. Germline V CDR1 and CDR2: SGHRS, YFSETQ. For the CDR3, the DNA is TGCGCCAGCGGTGCCGGGGGGTACGAGCAGTACTTC. The encoded protein is CASGAGGYEQYF. Variable domain in full (rest from reference TRBV5-1 and TRBJ2-7): KAGVTQTPRYLIKTRGQQVTLSCSPISGHRSVSWYQQTPGQGLQFLFEYFSETQRNKGNFPGRFSGRQFSNSRSEMNVSTLELGDSALYLCASGAGGYEQYFGPGTRLTVT.

This clonotype was recorded many times. For the CDR3, the DNA is TGCGCCAGCAGCCCGGGACTAGCGGGAGGTTCGGAGACCCAGTACTTC. Protein: CASSPGLAGGSETQYF. This rearrangement joins TRBV5-1 to TRBJ2-5; 15 nucleotides match TRBD2. Germline trimming cut 4 bases from V and 5 bases from J; bases unmatched to any gene: 6. This CDR3 comprises 16 residues. Germline lookup yields CDR1 SGHRS and CDR2 YFSETQ.

The chain recombines TRBV24-1 with TRBJ1-2; D remains unclear. The V gene's germline CDR1 is KGHDR and CDR2 SFDVKD. The CDR3 is 14 amino acids. V lost 0 bases and J 12 bases, leaving 16 bases between the germline ends. In DNA, the CDR3 is TGTGCCACCAGTGATTTGGACATGAATGATGGTGACACCTTC. Translating it yields CATSDLDMNDGDTF.

The chain links TRBV7-9 to TRBJ1-1, with 9 bases fitting TRBD1. Germline V gives CDR1 SEHNR, CDR2 FQNEAQ (reference sequence). The CDR3 extends over 16 amino acids. V was clipped by 6 bases and J by 0 bases; unmatched bases: 8. CDR3 nucleotides: TGTGCCAGCAGAGGGGACAGGGCTGACATGAACACTGAAGCTTTCTTT. Protein sequence: CASRGDRADMNTEAFF.

This clonotype turned up a few times. CDR3 bases: TGTGCCAGCAGCCCCTCGGAGTACCCACCGGGACTAGCGGGGTACAATGAGCAGTTCTTC. Encoded protein: CASSPSEYPPGLAGYNEQFF. The genes are TRBV3-1 and TRBJ2-1; 13 bases are a match to TRBD2. Germline assignment: CDR1 LGHDT and CDR2 YNNKEL (reference sequence). The V and J ends lost 4 bases and 4 bases, in that order; junction bases with no gene match: 16. This CDR3 is built from 20 residues.

This clonotype has just a few counts. The chain joins TRBV7-6 to TRBJ2-3, with a weak D call TRBD2 (6 bases). CDR1 is SGHVS, CDR2 FNYEAQ, per germline. Deletions cut 0 bases from V and 0 bases from J, with 19 bases between. The CDR3 consists of 19 residues. This CDR3 is CASSLASRGSFSSTDTQYF. The CDR3 nucleotides read TGTGCCAGCAGCTTAGCGAGCCGGGGGTCGTTTTCTAGCACAGATACGCAGTATTTT.

The chain joins TRBV9 to TRBJ2-3; no definite D call. V was trimmed by 0 bases and J by 3 bases, leaving 5 bases between them. This CDR3 has 13 residues. From germline, CDR1 is SGDLS and CDR2 YYNGEE. CDR3 DNA: TGTGCCAGCAGCGTAGACGGGACAGATACGCAGTATTTT. This gives the protein CASSVDGTDTQYF.